The 14 T cell receptor beta chains presented below share a single source sample, sequenced in a study of shared clonotypes between healthy human individuals. Profiled with immunoSEQ multiplex PCR; TCRdb holds only in-frame clones, not every one. The sample records about 2.4 million clones, over 85% being singletons. The sequenced sample consisted of naive CD4+ T cells from PBMCs. Regarding subset: CD45RA+ positively selected. All receptors come from a man aged 18-30 years in good health. Some clones in this sample may be carry-over from other donors' samples.

The chain has TRBV7-9 and TRBJ2-7; perhaps D is TRBD1 or TRBD2 (5 bases each). Between the trimmed V and J ends, which lost 1 base and 4 bases, there was a span of 11 bases. CDR1 is SEHNR, CDR2 FQNEAQ, per germline (reference sequence). The length of the CDR3 is 14 residues. The CDR3 is CASSLGDGGYEQYF. CDR3 sequence (DNA): TGTGCCAGCAGCTTAGGGGACGGAGGATACGAGCAGTACTTC. The variable domain in full, with the rest retrieved from reference TRBV7-9 and TRBJ2-7, is DTGVSQNPRHKITKRGQNVTFRCDPISEHNRLYWYRQTLGQGPEFLTYFQNEAQLEKSRLLSDRFSAERPKGSFSTLEIQRTEQGDSAMYLCASSLGDGGYEQYFGPGTRLTVT.

J is TRBJ2-5 and V is TRBV18; no clear D gene. The CDR3 runs 15 residues. Germline-derived CDR1 and CDR2 are KGHSH and LQKENI. Trimming stripped 6 bases from V and 4 bases from J, with 18 bases between. The DNA of the CDR3 is TGTGCCAGCTCGTCCCGGAGCCCCCCAGGAGAGACCCAGTACTTC. It yields the protein CASSSRSPPGETQYF. The complete variable domain, with remaining parts taken from reference TRBV18 and TRBJ2-5, reads NAGVMQNPRHLVRRRGQEARLRCSPMKGHSHVYWYRQLPEEGLKFMVYLQKENIIDESGMPKERFSAEFPKEGPSILRIQQVVRGDSAAYFCASSSRSPPGETQYFGPGTRLLVL.

The rearrangement joins TRBV29-1 to TRBJ2-5; 10 bases fit TRBD1. The J call may be incorrect, as the DNA end agrees better with TRBJ2-7. Germline V gene lookup returns CDR1 SQVTM and CDR2 ANQGSEA. This CDR3 spans 14 amino acids. As DNA, the CDR3 is TGCAGCGCCTCACCGGGACAGGGGTCCCACGAGCAGTACTTC. Its translation is CSASPGQGSHEQYF.

This chain links TRBV25-1 with TRBJ2-1; 9 bases match TRBD2. CDR1 is MGHDK, CDR2 SYGVNS, per germline. This CDR3 region has 18 residues. Germline trimming cut 6 bases from V and 2 bases from J; bases unmatched to any gene: 14. The CDR3 here is CASSAPEMTSGTYNEQFF. CDR3 nucleotides: TGTGCCAGCAGCGCACCTGAAATGACTAGCGGAACCTACAATGAGCAGTTCTTC. The whole variable domain, remainder taken from reference TRBV25-1 and TRBJ2-1, is EADIYQTPRYLVIGTGKKITLECSQTMGHDKMYWYQQDPGMELHLIHYSYGVNSTEKGDLSSESTVSRIRTEHFPLTLESARPSHTSQYLCASSAPEMTSGTYNEQFFGPGTRLTVL.

The gene calls are TRBV27 and TRBJ2-3; 10 bases align to TRBD2. There are 17 residues in the CDR3. V dropped 7 bases and J dropped 2; count of bases not matched to a gene: 12. From germline, CDR1 is MNHEY and CDR2 SMNVEV (reference sequence). CDR3 amino acids: CASTPQLAGGHTDTQYF. CDR3 nucleotides: TGTGCCAGCACCCCCCAGTTAGCGGGAGGCCACACAGATACGCAGTATTTT.

This clone has just a few counts. The rearrangement joins TRBV11-2 to TRBJ2-1, with D maybe TRBD2 (6 bases). The CDR3 extends over 13 amino acids. Deletions cut 1 base from V and 6 bases from J, with 7 bases between. Germline assignment: CDR1 SGHAT and CDR2 FQNNGV. The CDR3 region has the DNA TGTGCCAGCAGCTTAGGGACTACCAATGAGCAGTTCTTC. It codes for CASSLGTTNEQFF. The whole variable domain, remainder taken from reference TRBV11-2 and TRBJ2-1, is EAGVAQSPRYKIIEKRQSVAFWCNPISGHATLYWYQQILGQGPKLLIQFQNNGVVDDSQLPKDRFSAERLKGVDSTLKIQPAKLEDSAVYLCASSLGTTNEQFFGPGTRLTVL.

This sequence joins TRBV11-3 and TRBJ2-2; TRBD1 matches 9 bases. The V gene's germline CDR1 is SGHNT and CDR2 YENEEA. The V and J ends lost 3 bases and 6 bases, in that order; junction bases with no gene match: 5. The CDR3 is 15 residues long. The CDR3 loop is CASSFGTGWAGELFF. The DNA for the CDR3 is TGTGCCAGCAGCTTTGGGACAGGGTGGGCCGGGGAGCTGTTTTTT.

The V gene is TRBV5-6, the J gene TRBJ2-7, with D uncertain. The CDR3 has 12 amino acids. Germline assignment: CDR1 SGHDT and CDR2 YYEEEE. V lost 1 base to trimming and J lost 7 bases, with 9 bases between them. This chain's CDR3 is CASSLTTGEQYF. The CDR3 bases are TGTGCCAGCAGCTTGACTACCGGGGAGCAGTACTTC. Looking up the rest from reference TRBV5-6 and TRBJ2-7 gives the full variable domain: DAGVTQSPTHLIKTRGQQVTLRCSPKSGHDTVSWYQQALGQGPQFIFQYYEEEERQRGNFPDRFSGHQFPNYSSELNVNALLLGDSALYLCASSLTTGEQYFGPGTRLTVT.

The chain employs TRBV7-9 and TRBJ2-1; D not certain. CDR1 is SEHNR, CDR2 FQNEAQ, per germline (reference sequence). Trimming left V 0 bases short and J 0 bases short, with 12 bases between. CDR3 length: 17 amino acids. The CDR3 region has the DNA TGTGCCAGCAGCTTAGCTTCCTACTCGAGCTCCTACAATGAGCAGTTCTTC. Encoded protein: CASSLASYSSSYNEQFF.

J is TRBJ1-3 and V is TRBV15; 9 bases map to TRBD1. V was pared by 3 bases and J by 2 bases, with 5 bases of the junction left unmatched. The CDR3 extends over 16 amino acids. Germline loops: CDR1 LNHNV, CDR2 YYDKDF (reference sequence). In nucleotides, the CDR3 is TGTGCCACCAGCAGGCGGGGACAGGGCGCTGGAAACACCATATATTTT. It is translated as CATSRRGQGAGNTIYF.

The chain carries TRBV12-2 and TRBJ2-1; the DNA was not used to check the table's D call, TRBD2. TRBV12-2 corresponds to a pseudogene. The CDR3 covers 11 residues. The CDR3 reads CASRRRGLGFF. The CDR3, as DNA: TGTGCAAGTCGCCGACGGGGACTGGGGTTCTTC.

As DNA, the CDR3 is TGCGCCAGCAGCCCGGGGGTCGCGAACACTGAAGCTTTCTTT. Its translation: CASSPGVANTEAFF. The chain couples TRBV4-3 to TRBJ1-1; TRBD1 might be the D (5 bases). From germline, CDR1 is LGHNA and CDR2 YSLEER. V was pared by 4 bases and J by 1 base, with 10 bases between. The CDR3 runs 14 residues.

CDR3 bases: TGTGCCAGCAGCTTTTCTCGAGGGGCAGAGAACACTGAAGCTTTCTTT. It codes for CASSFSRGAENTEAFF. The V gene is TRBV5-4, the J gene TRBJ1-1, with D possibly matching TRBD1 (5 bases). Germline loops: CDR1 SGHNT, CDR2 YYREEE (reference sequence). The CDR3 contains 16 residues. The V gene lost 2 bases and the J gene lost 1 base, with 15 bases spanning the gap.

The sample holds one count of this clone. The chain is built from TRBV9 and TRBJ1-6, with D perhaps TRBD1 (5 bases). The CDR3 runs to 16 residues. Trimming took off 0 bases at V and 2 bases at J, with 9 bases between the two ends. Germline values: CDR1 SGDLS, CDR2 YYNGEE. Written as DNA, the CDR3 is TGTGCCAGCAGCGTAGGCCCGGGGCCCTATAATTCACCCCTCCACTTT. This codes for CASSVGPGPYNSPLHF. The full variable domain, completed using reference TRBV9 and TRBJ1-6, is DSGVTQTPKHLITATGQRVTLRCSPRSGDLSVYWYQQSLDQGLQFLIQYYNGEERAKGNILERFSAQQFPDLHSELNLSSLELGDSALYFCASSVGPGPYNSPLHFGNGTRLTVT.